These T cell receptor beta chains were read from a single sample in a study of cytomegalovirus exposure and HLA in healthy donors. Sequencing was performed with immunoSEQ multiplex PCR; in TCRdb, only in-frame clones are kept and a portion is missing. The sample holds about 160,000 clones; nearly 90% are singletons and the top ten take 10%. Sequenced sample: PBMCs. Receptor source: a woman between 18 and 30 years old in good health and CMV-seropositive. The CDR3 runs from the conserved cysteine through the conserved F or W. The order of the fields is J gene, clone size, D gene, V gene, CDR3 DNA, CDR3 protein. D genes are given only for firm matches. Not every row has a clone size; where given, it reads once, few, many or a size class.

J gene: TRBJ2-7; clone size: .; D gene: .; V gene: TRBV18; CDR3 DNA: TGTGCCAGCTCACCAACAGACTACGAGCAGTACTTC; CDR3 protein: CASSPTDYEQYF
J gene: TRBJ2-7; clone size: .; D gene: TRBD2; V gene: TRBV30; CDR3 DNA: TGTGCCTGGAGAGGACTAGCGGGAAGCGAGCAGTACTTC; CDR3 protein: CAWRGLAGSEQYF
J gene: TRBJ2-5; clone size: .; D gene: .; V gene: TRBV7-2; CDR3 DNA: TGTGCCAGCAGCTTAGCAGCGACAGTGAACCAAGAGACCCAGTACTTC; CDR3 protein: CASSLAATVNQETQYF
J gene: TRBJ2-2; clone size: .; D gene: TRBD2; V gene: TRBV30; CDR3 DNA: TGTGCCTGGAGAAGCGGGATTTACGGGGAGCTGTTTTTT; CDR3 protein: CAWRSGIYGELFF
J gene: TRBJ2-3; clone size: .; D gene: TRBD2; V gene: TRBV9; CDR3 DNA: TGTGCCAGCAGCCCACCGACTAGCGGGAGGACAGATACGCAGTATTTT; CDR3 protein: CASSPPTSGRTDTQYF
J gene: TRBJ2-1; clone size: .; D gene: TRBD1; V gene: TRBV5-1; CDR3 DNA: TGCGCCAGCAGCTTCCAACCGGGACAGGGGGTAAATGAGCAGTTCTTC; CDR3 protein: CASSFQPGQGVNEQFF
J gene: TRBJ1-5; clone size: .; D gene: .; V gene: TRBV5-6; CDR3 DNA: TGTGCCAGCAGCCACTCCCAAAGATATAGCAATCAGCCCCAGCATTTT; CDR3 protein: CASSHSQRYSNQPQHF
J gene: TRBJ2-5; clone size: .; D gene: .; V gene: TRBV4-1; CDR3 DNA: TGCGCCAGCAGCCAACTAAGAGGGGGAGATGAGACCCAGTACTTC; CDR3 protein: CASSQLRGGDETQYF
J gene: TRBJ2-3; clone size: .; D gene: TRBD2; V gene: TRBV5-4; CDR3 DNA: TGTGCCAGCAGCTTTGCGGGAGATGGGGCAGATACGCAGTATTTT; CDR3 protein: CASSFAGDGADTQYF
J gene: TRBJ1-5; clone size: once; D gene: .; V gene: TRBV6-6; CDR3 DNA: TGTGCCAGCAGCTCAACGAGACAGGTCTTGCAGCCCCAGCATTTT; CDR3 protein: CASSSTRQVLQPQHF
J gene: TRBJ2-6; clone size: .; D gene: TRBD1; V gene: TRBV10-3; CDR3 DNA: TGTGCCAGCGGGACAGGAGCCTCTGGGGCCAACGTCCTGACTTTC; CDR3 protein: CASGTGASGANVLTF
J gene: TRBJ1-2; clone size: .; D gene: .; V gene: TRBV7-9; CDR3 DNA: TGTGCCAGCAGCTTAGAACAGAGCTATGGCTACACCTTC; CDR3 protein: CASSLEQSYGYTF
J gene: TRBJ2-5; clone size: .; D gene: TRBD1; V gene: TRBV7-7; CDR3 DNA: TGTGCTAGCAGCTTAGTAGCGGGACAGGGGGAGACCCAGTACTTC; CDR3 protein: CASSLVAGQGETQYF
J gene: TRBJ1-1; clone size: .; D gene: .; V gene: TRBV5-1; CDR3 DNA: TGCGCCAGCAGCTTACAGAGTACCACTGAAGCTTTCTTT; CDR3 protein: CASSLQSTTEAFF
J gene: TRBJ2-5; clone size: .; D gene: .; V gene: TRBV5-6; CDR3 DNA: TGTGCCAGCAGCTTCGGGACTGGAAAAGAGACCCAGTACTTC; CDR3 protein: CASSFGTGKETQYF
J gene: TRBJ1-1; clone size: .; D gene: .; V gene: TRBV7-6; CDR3 DNA: TGTGCCAGCAGCTTATTCCCGGGGATGAACACTGAAGCTTTCTTT; CDR3 protein: CASSLFPGMNTEAFF
J gene: TRBJ1-5; clone size: .; D gene: .; V gene: TRBV7-9; CDR3 DNA: TGTGCCAGCAGCACAGGGTTGGCGGGCAATCAGCCCCAGCATTTT; CDR3 protein: CASSTGLAGNQPQHF
J gene: TRBJ1-1; clone size: .; D gene: TRBD1; V gene: TRBV7-6; CDR3 DNA: TGTGCCAGCAGCAGGGGGACAGGGGTGGTTTCTGAAGCTTTCTTT; CDR3 protein: CASSRGTGVVSEAFF
J gene: TRBJ2-3; clone size: .; D gene: TRBD2; V gene: TRBV7-3; CDR3 DNA: TGTGCCAGCAGCTCAGCTAGCGGGAGGGCCGGGTCAGATACGCAGTATTTT; CDR3 protein: CASSSASGRAGSDTQYF
J gene: TRBJ1-5; clone size: many; D gene: TRBD1; V gene: TRBV7-8; CDR3 DNA: TGTGCCAGCAGCACATCGACAGGGCTCTGGTATTTT; CDR3 protein: CASSTSTGLWYF
J gene: TRBJ2-7; clone size: .; D gene: TRBD2; V gene: TRBV7-3; CDR3 DNA: TGTGCCAGCAGCCCAGACGCGGGGGCCTACGAGCAGTACTTC; CDR3 protein: CASSPDAGAYEQYF
J gene: TRBJ2-7; clone size: .; D gene: TRBD1; V gene: TRBV4-1; CDR3 DNA: TGCGCCAGCAGCTATGGACAGGGGGCGTATGAGCAGTACTTC; CDR3 protein: CASSYGQGAYEQYF
J gene: TRBJ2-1; clone size: .; D gene: TRBD1; V gene: TRBV18; CDR3 DNA: TGTGCCAGCTCACAACGACAGGGGAGCAATGAGCAGTTCTTC; CDR3 protein: CASSQRQGSNEQFF
J gene: TRBJ2-3; clone size: .; D gene: TRBD2; V gene: TRBV5-6; CDR3 DNA: TGTGCCAGCAGCTTAGCTAGCGGGAGTACAGATACGCAGTATTTT; CDR3 protein: CASSLASGSTDTQYF
J gene: TRBJ1-1; clone size: .; D gene: TRBD1; V gene: TRBV25-1; CDR3 DNA: TGTGCCAGCAGGGGGACAGTGAACACTGAAGCTTTCTTT; CDR3 protein: CASRGTVNTEAFF
J gene: TRBJ2-3; clone size: .; D gene: .; V gene: TRBV27; CDR3 DNA: TGTGCCAGCAGTACTCAGGGATACGGCACAGATACGCAGTATTTT; CDR3 protein: CASSTQGYGTDTQYF
J gene: TRBJ2-1; clone size: .; D gene: TRBD1; V gene: TRBV5-6; CDR3 DNA: TGTGCCAGCAGCCCGTCGGACAGGGGAAAAGCGAATGAGCAGTTCTTC; CDR3 protein: CASSPSDRGKANEQFF
J gene: TRBJ2-5; clone size: .; D gene: TRBD2; V gene: TRBV6-1; CDR3 DNA: TGTGCCAGCATCCGAGCGGGACCAGAGACCCAGTACTTC; CDR3 protein: CASIRAGPETQYF
J gene: TRBJ2-1; clone size: .; D gene: TRBD1; V gene: TRBV19; CDR3 DNA: TGTGCCAGTAGTATGACAGGGGGGGCCTACAATGAGCAGTTCTTC; CDR3 protein: CASSMTGGAYNEQFF
J gene: TRBJ1-2; clone size: once; D gene: .; V gene: TRBV5-8; CDR3 DNA: TGTGCCAGCAGCGCGACGACAGGAGCCCGGCGAAACTATGGCTACACCTTC; CDR3 protein: CASSATTGARRNYGYTF
J gene: TRBJ2-1; clone size: once; D gene: TRBD2; V gene: TRBV27; CDR3 DNA: TGTGCCAGCAGTGTTACTAGCGGGAAGTACAATGAGCAGTTCTTC; CDR3 protein: CASSVTSGKYNEQFF
J gene: TRBJ2-1; clone size: .; D gene: TRBD2; V gene: TRBV13; CDR3 DNA: TGTGCCAGCAAAACGACCCTGGGACTAGCGGGACGCCTCTCCTACAATGAGCAGTTCTTC; CDR3 protein: CASKTTLGLAGRLSYNEQFF
J gene: TRBJ2-7; clone size: .; D gene: TRBD2; V gene: TRBV7-9; CDR3 DNA: TGTGCCAGCAGCTTTCGAACTAGCGGGAGCGCCTACGAGCAGTACTTC; CDR3 protein: CASSFRTSGSAYEQYF
J gene: TRBJ2-2; clone size: .; D gene: TRBD2; V gene: TRBV7-8; CDR3 DNA: TGTGCCAGCAGCCCGACTAGCGGGAGCGTTTCTGGGGAGCTGTTTTTT; CDR3 protein: CASSPTSGSVSGELFF
J gene: TRBJ1-2; clone size: many; D gene: TRBD1; V gene: TRBV6-6; CDR3 DNA: TGTGCCAGCAGCCCCGGGACAGCTAACTATGGCTACACCTTC; CDR3 protein: CASSPGTANYGYTF
J gene: TRBJ2-7; clone size: .; D gene: TRBD2; V gene: TRBV27; CDR3 DNA: TGTGCCAGCAGTTTATCTCTAGCGGGGGACCCCTACGAGCAGTACTTC; CDR3 protein: CASSLSLAGDPYEQYF
J gene: TRBJ1-2; clone size: .; D gene: .; V gene: TRBV9; CDR3 DNA: TGTGCCAGCAGCCTTCAGGGTTACGCTAACTATGGCTACACCTTC; CDR3 protein: CASSLQGYANYGYTF
J gene: TRBJ2-5; clone size: .; D gene: .; V gene: TRBV6-1; CDR3 DNA: TGTGCCAGCAGTGAAGTGGTGATTCGGGAGACCCAGTACTTC; CDR3 protein: CASSEVVIRETQYF
J gene: TRBJ1-1; clone size: .; D gene: .; V gene: TRBV30; CDR3 DNA: TGTGCCTGGAGTGTCTCCAGGAACACTGAAGCTTTCTTT; CDR3 protein: CAWSVSRNTEAFF
J gene: TRBJ1-2; clone size: few; D gene: .; V gene: TRBV25-1; CDR3 DNA: TGTGCCAGCAGTGAGGGGCAGGGCTATGGCTACACCTTC; CDR3 protein: CASSEGQGYGYTF
J gene: TRBJ2-1; clone size: .; D gene: TRBD1; V gene: TRBV7-9; CDR3 DNA: TGTGCCAGCAGCTCCCCCGGGACAGAAAATGAGCAGTTCTTC; CDR3 protein: CASSSPGTENEQFF
J gene: TRBJ1-2; clone size: .; D gene: .; V gene: TRBV11-2; CDR3 DNA: TGTGCCAGCAGCAGGGGAGGTGGCTACACCTTC; CDR3 protein: CASSRGGGYTF
J gene: TRBJ2-7; clone size: once; D gene: .; V gene: TRBV7-9; CDR3 DNA: TGTGCCAGTGCAGCGGGCCTATACGAGCAGTACTTC; CDR3 protein: CASAAGLYEQYF
J gene: TRBJ2-3; clone size: .; D gene: TRBD2; V gene: TRBV30; CDR3 DNA: TGTGCCTGGACTAGCGGAAGCACAGATACGCAGTATTTT; CDR3 protein: CAWTSGSTDTQYF
J gene: TRBJ2-1; clone size: .; D gene: TRBD2; V gene: TRBV13; CDR3 DNA: TGTGCCAGCAGCTCCCGGGGACTAGTGAGGAACAATGAGCAGTTCTTC; CDR3 protein: CASSSRGLVRNNEQFF
J gene: TRBJ2-6; clone size: once; D gene: .; V gene: TRBV7-3; CDR3 DNA: TGTGCCAGCAGCTTAGGAGTATCTGGGGCCAACGTCCTGACTTTC; CDR3 protein: CASSLGVSGANVLTF
J gene: TRBJ1-1; clone size: .; D gene: .; V gene: TRBV9; CDR3 DNA: TGTGCCAGCAGCCCCCTGACAGGCCCGGAGACTGAAGCTTTCTTT; CDR3 protein: CASSPLTGPETEAFF
J gene: TRBJ2-1; clone size: .; D gene: .; V gene: TRBV5-3; CDR3 DNA: TGTGCCATATCTAGCCCTTGGCATGAGCAGTTCTTC; CDR3 protein: CAISSPWHEQFF
J gene: TRBJ2-1; clone size: .; D gene: .; V gene: TRBV6-1; CDR3 DNA: TGTGCCAGCAGGGGGGACTGGACTTTTAATGAGCAGTTCTTC; CDR3 protein: CASRGDWTFNEQFF
J gene: TRBJ1-2; clone size: .; D gene: .; V gene: TRBV10-3; CDR3 DNA: TGTGCCATCAACCCCGACGGCAGGGATGGCTACACCTTC; CDR3 protein: CAINPDGRDGYTF
J gene: TRBJ2-7; clone size: .; D gene: TRBD1; V gene: TRBV4-1; CDR3 DNA: TGCGCCAGCAGCCAAGTGGGACAGGGGATCCCCTACGAGCAGTACTTC; CDR3 protein: CASSQVGQGIPYEQYF
J gene: TRBJ2-7; clone size: once; D gene: .; V gene: TRBV13; CDR3 DNA: TGTGCCAGCAGTTCCAGGGGGCGGGGGTCCTACGAGCAGTACTTC; CDR3 protein: CASSSRGRGSYEQYF
J gene: TRBJ1-4; clone size: .; D gene: .; V gene: TRBV9; CDR3 DNA: TGTGCCAGCAGCGTAAGAGGCGGGTATGGGGAAAAACTGTTTTTT; CDR3 protein: CASSVRGGYGEKLFF
J gene: TRBJ2-6; clone size: .; D gene: .; V gene: TRBV2; CDR3 DNA: TGTGCCAGCAGTCCCGGGACATCTGGGGCCAACGTCCTGACTTTC; CDR3 protein: CASSPGTSGANVLTF
J gene: TRBJ2-7; clone size: .; D gene: TRBD1; V gene: TRBV19; CDR3 DNA: TGTGCCAGTAGTATCGGGACAGTATTCTCCTACGAGCAGTACTTC; CDR3 protein: CASSIGTVFSYEQYF
J gene: TRBJ1-2; clone size: .; D gene: .; V gene: TRBV5-1; CDR3 DNA: TGCGCCAGCAGCTTCGTACCGACTAACAGCGCACCGGGCTACACCTTC; CDR3 protein: CASSFVPTNSAPGYTF
J gene: TRBJ2-1; clone size: .; D gene: TRBD2; V gene: TRBV9; CDR3 DNA: TGTGCCAGCAGCGTGGCTTCAGGACTAGCGGTCCCGATTACTTACAATGAGCAGTTCTTC; CDR3 protein: CASSVASGLAVPITYNEQFF
J gene: TRBJ1-3; clone size: once; D gene: .; V gene: TRBV6-1; CDR3 DNA: TGTGCCAGCAGTGAACGGGGGACTCAACAAGGAAACACCATATATTTT; CDR3 protein: CASSERGTQQGNTIYF
J gene: TRBJ2-5; clone size: .; D gene: TRBD1; V gene: TRBV5-1; CDR3 DNA: TGCGCCAGCAGCTTTCCGGGACAGGTCCAAGAGACCCAGTACTTC; CDR3 protein: CASSFPGQVQETQYF
J gene: TRBJ2-7; clone size: .; D gene: TRBD2; V gene: TRBV5-4; CDR3 DNA: TGTGCCAGCAGCTCTAAGACTAGCGGGAGGGTTAAGAACTTC; CDR3 protein: CASSSKTSGRVKNF